Here is one T cell receptor beta chain with its context. Its target is not known. The source of the sample is a study of T cells in Graves' hyperthyroidism and ophthalmopathy. Study results and limitations: Expanded thyroid clonotypes (above 0.001) were mostly also found in blood.

Patients showing uncontrolled infection, other autoimmune disease, pregnancy or lactation were ineligible. Roughly 10 ml of fresh peripheral blood supplied the PBMCs. The CDR3 loop spans 15 amino acids. Germline CDR1 and CDR2: SGHDN and FVKESK. The junction had 6 bases not matched to a gene; V was cut back by 4 bases and J by 8 bases. Researchers took RNA transcripts and amplified the TCR beta CDR3 regions from them. The HTBI primer set served for first-round RT-PCR of the TCR CDR3. TCRdb reprocessed the multiplex PCR reads via MiXCR and lists one record per CDR3 protein. The sample carries approximately 210,000 distinct CDR3 sequences, 17% recorded once.

The chain employs TRBV14 and TRBJ1-6, with 9 bases aligning to TRBD1. Material for sequencing was blood. The receptor's source is a man in his fifties with Graves' hyperthyroidism. CDR3 nucleotides: TGTGCCAGCAGCCCCGGGGGACAGGGAGATTCACCCCTCCACTTT. It specifies CASSPGGQGDSPLHF.